This is a list of T cell receptor beta chains from one sample in a study of CD8+ T cells in alopecia areata. TCRdb's copy holds only in-frame clones and misses some; the assay was immunoSEQ multiplex PCR. The table shows 200,000 or so clones, with around 50% occurring only once. Material for sequencing was CD8+ T cells sorted from blood. The receptors derive from a human donor in good health. The CDR3 runs from the conserved cysteine through the conserved F or W. A D gene is named only where the DNA matches it firmly. The listing skips clone size in some rows; elsewhere it reads once, few, many or a size class.

d_call j_call clone_size v_call cdr3_nt cdr3_aa
TRBD1 TRBJ2-5 few TRBV5-5 TGTGCCAGCAGCTCTGGGACAGAAGAGACCCAGTACTTC CASSSGTEETQYF
NA TRBJ1-6 once TRBV27 TGTGCCAGCAGTTTTCGAGGGTCTAGTTCACCCCTCCACTTT CASSFRGSSSPLHF
NA TRBJ1-5 once TRBV7-9 TGTGCCAGCAGCTGGACCGGTAGCAATCAGCCCCAGCATTTT CASSWTGSNQPQHF
TRBD2 TRBJ2-1 once TRBV6-1 TGTGCCCTCCTTGGCGGGGGGTATTTCTTC CALLGGGYFF
NA TRBJ1-5 once TRBV5-6 TGTGCCAGCAGCTCCGGACAAATGCCCCAGCATTTT CASSSGQMPQHF
NA TRBJ2-5 NA TRBV29-1 TGCAGTGTGAGGAGGGGAGAGACCCAGTACTTC CSVRRGETQYF
TRBD2 TRBJ2-1 NA TRBV7-2 TGTGCCAGCAGCACCACTAGCGGCTACAATGAGCAGTTCTTC CASSTTSGYNEQFF
NA TRBJ2-1 few TRBV29-1 TGCAGCGTTGGTTGGCAGGGAGAGAATGAGCAGTTCTTC CSVGWQGENEQFF
NA TRBJ1-1 NA TRBV9 TGTGCCAGCACCCCTGGGGGGAGGCACACTGAAGCTTTCTTT CASTPGGRHTEAFF
NA TRBJ2-7 few TRBV2 TGTGCCAGCAGTGTCTCCTACGAGCAGTACTTC CASSVSYEQYF
TRBD1 TRBJ1-5 NA TRBV7-6 TGTGCCAGCAGCTTAAGCGCAGGGGGAGACCAGCCCCAGCATTTT CASSLSAGGDQPQHF
NA TRBJ2-1 NA TRBV29-1 TGCAGCGTTGAGGGCCAGGGCGATGAGCAGTTCTTC CSVEGQGDEQFF
NA TRBJ1-2 NA TRBV4-1 TGCGCCAGCAGCCAAGTAGTGGGCAGCTATGGCTACACCTTC CASSQVVGSYGYTF
NA TRBJ2-1 NA TRBV6-5 TGTGCCAGCAGTTACGGTGCTGAGGAGCAGTTCTTC CASSYGAEEQFF